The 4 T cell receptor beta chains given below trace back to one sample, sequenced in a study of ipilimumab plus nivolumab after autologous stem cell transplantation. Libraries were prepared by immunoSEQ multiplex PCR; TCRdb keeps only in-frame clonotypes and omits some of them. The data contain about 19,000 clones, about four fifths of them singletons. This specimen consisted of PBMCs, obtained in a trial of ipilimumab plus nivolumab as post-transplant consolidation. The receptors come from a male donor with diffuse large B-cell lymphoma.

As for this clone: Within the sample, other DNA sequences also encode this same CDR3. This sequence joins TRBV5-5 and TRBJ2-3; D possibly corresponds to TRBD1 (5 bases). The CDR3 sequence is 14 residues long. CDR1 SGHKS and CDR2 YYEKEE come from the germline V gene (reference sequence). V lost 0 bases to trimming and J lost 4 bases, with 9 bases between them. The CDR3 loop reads CASSLEWGADTQYF. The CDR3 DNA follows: TGTGCCAGCAGCTTGGAATGGGGCGCAGATACGCAGTATTTT.

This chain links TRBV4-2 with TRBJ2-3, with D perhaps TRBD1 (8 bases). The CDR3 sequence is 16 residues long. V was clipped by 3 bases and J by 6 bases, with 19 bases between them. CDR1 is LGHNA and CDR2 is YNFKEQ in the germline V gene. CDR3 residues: CASSHLIGQGGDTQYF. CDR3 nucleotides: TGTGCCAGCAGCCATTTGATCGGACAGGGAGGGGATACGCAGTATTTT.

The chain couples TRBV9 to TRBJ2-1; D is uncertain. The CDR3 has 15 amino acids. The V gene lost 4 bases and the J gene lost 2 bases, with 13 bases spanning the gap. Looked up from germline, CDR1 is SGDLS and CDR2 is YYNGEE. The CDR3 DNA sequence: TGTGCCAGCAGCCCTCTTATCGAAACCTACAATGAGCAGTTCTTC. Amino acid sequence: CASSPLIETYNEQFF.

The chain's CDR3 is CASSPTGANNQPQHF. CDR3 coding DNA: TGTGCCAGCAGCCCGACAGGGGCGAACAATCAGCCCCAGCATTTT. The chain joins TRBV7-2 to TRBJ1-5; 8 nucleotides agree with TRBD1. Germline V lookup: CDR1 SGHTA, CDR2 FQGNSA. The CDR3 loop spans 15 amino acids. The V gene end was trimmed by 5 bases and the J gene end by 3 bases; junction bases not matched to a gene: 6. Combining the CDR3 with reference TRBV7-2 and TRBJ1-5 gives the whole variable domain GAGVSQSPSNKVTEKGKDVELRCDPISGHTALYWYRQSLGQGLEFLIYFQGNSAPDKSGLPSDRFSAERTGGSVSTLTIQRTQQEDSAVYLCASSPTGANNQPQHFGDGTRLSIL.